These 27 T cell receptor beta chains originate from one sample sequenced in a study of T cell changes during pregnancy in multiple sclerosis (dated by TCRdb to the late 2010s). Library preparation employed the immunoSEQ multiplex PCR assay. TCRdb carries this immuneACCESS record with in-frame sequences only. Its versions omit some clonotypes, under half of them owing to an unresolved V gene in the studies checked, with the rest unexplained. In all, the sample holds fewer than 150,000 clones, and roughly 95% of those were seen once. The ten largest clones take up over 0.35% of the sample. Sample: peripheral blood, taken after pregnancy. The receptor source for this set is a female donor with multiple sclerosis, enrolled in a pregnancy study.

The chain employs TRBV2 and TRBJ1-2; D uncertain. CDR1 and CDR2 (germline): SNHLY, FYNNEI. The CDR3 totals 12 residues. Trimming cost V 7 bases and J 1 base, with 7 bases left between them. CDR3 DNA sequence: TGTGCCAGCACCGGGATTAACTATGGCTACACCTTC. Its translation is CASTGINYGYTF. The full variable domain, completed using reference TRBV2 and TRBJ1-2, is EPEVTQTPSHQVTQMGQEVILRCVPISNHLYFYWYRQILGQKVEFLVSFYNNEISEKSEIFDDQFSVERPDGSNFTLKIRSTKLEDSAMYFCASTGINYGYTFGSGTRLTVV.

The rearrangement joins TRBV4-1 to TRBJ2-3; 8 positions match TRBD2. The CDR3 totals 18 residues. After removal of 0 bases from V and 1 base from J, the junction contained 9 bases not matched to a gene. Germline V CDR1 and CDR2: MGHRA, YSYEKL. The CDR3 loop reads CASSQERDLREGTDTQYF. CDR3 DNA: TGCGCCAGCAGCCAAGAGAGGGACTTGCGGGAGGGCACAGATACGCAGTATTTT.

The chain employs TRBV7-2 and TRBJ2-7; 10 bases align to TRBD1. Trimming took 2 bases from V and 2 from J; bases not matched to a gene: 3. Germline V gene lookup returns CDR1 SGHTA and CDR2 FQGNSA. The CDR3 runs to 15 residues. For the CDR3, the DNA is TGTGCCAGCAGCTTATCCGGGACAGGGGCCTACGAGCAGTACTTC. Protein product: CASSLSGTGAYEQYF.

The gene calls are TRBV27 and TRBJ1-2; 9 bases match TRBD1. Germline CDR1 and CDR2: MNHEY and SMNVEV (reference sequence). V shed 5 bases and J 3 bases; nucleotides not matched to a gene: 7. The CDR3 is 15 amino acids. The CDR3 DNA reads TGTGCCAGCAGTCCTCTGGGACAGGGACACTATGGCTACACCTTC. Residues: CASSPLGQGHYGYTF.

V and J are TRBV19 and TRBJ2-7, with TRBD2 matching over 11 bases. Losses at the gene ends were 6 bases for V and 5 bases for J; bases not matched to a gene: 9. Germline lookup yields CDR1 LNHDA and CDR2 SQIVND (reference sequence). The CDR3 covers 15 residues. The CDR3 nucleotides read TGTGCCAGTAGGCCTGGACTAGCGGGCACCCACGAGCAGTACTTC. Translated, it gives CASRPGLAGTHEQYF.

The chain has TRBV6-5 and TRBJ2-7; the match to TRBD2 covers 10 bases. V dropped 1 base and J dropped 2; count of bases not matched to a gene: 5. Germline values: CDR1 MNHEY, CDR2 SVGAGI. This CDR3 is built from 16 residues. The CDR3 sequence is CASSYLGLANPYEQYF. The CDR3 nucleotides are TGTGCCAGCAGTTACTTGGGACTAGCGAACCCCTACGAGCAGTACTTC.

The rearrangement joins TRBV20-1 to TRBJ2-7; D not certain. The V end was cut by 1 base, the J end by 4 bases, with 5 bases between. This CDR3 has 11 residues. Germline assignment: CDR1 DFQATT and CDR2 SNEGSKA (reference sequence). The CDR3 sequence is CSARGLYEQYF. The CDR3 DNA reads as TGCAGTGCTAGAGGACTGTACGAGCAGTACTTC.

V usage is TRBV28 and J usage is TRBJ2-7, with 11 bases matching TRBD1. CDR1 and CDR2 from the germline V gene are MDHEN and SYDVKM. V trimming: 5 bases; J trimming: 6 bases; junction bases outside the gene matches: 9. The CDR3 loop spans 15 amino acids. The CDR3 spells CASSPNSGTGGEQYF. In nucleotides, the CDR3 is TGTGCCAGCAGTCCGAACTCCGGGACAGGGGGCGAGCAGTACTTC.

This chain connects TRBV6-5 to TRBJ2-1; 13 bases agree with TRBD2. CDR1 is MNHEY, CDR2 SVGAGI, per germline. Trimming cost V 5 bases and J 6 bases; bases outside gene matches: 1. This CDR3 is built from 14 residues. CDR3 bases: TGTGCCAGCAGTCGACTAGCGGGGGGCAATGAGCAGTTCTTC. Translated, it gives CASSRLAGGNEQFF.

This sequence joins TRBV6-6 and TRBJ2-3; D perhaps matches TRBD2 (5 bases). Trimming removed 5 bases at V and 4 bases at J, with 16 bases between. Germline lookup yields CDR1 MNHNY and CDR2 SVGAGI (reference sequence). The CDR3 spans 15 residues. CDR3 sequence (DNA): TGTGCCAGCAGTCGGACCTTGAGCGGTGCAGATACGCAGTATTTT. Its translation: CASSRTLSGADTQYF.

This clone appeared a single time. The genes are TRBV19 and TRBJ2-2, with 8 positions matching TRBD2. The CDR3 length is 12 residues. In germline, CDR1 is LNHDA, CDR2 SQIVND (reference sequence). The junction had 1 base not matched to a gene; V was cut back by 8 bases and J by 5 bases. The CDR3 sequence is CASRGGTGELFF. CDR3 coding DNA: TGTGCCAGTCGCGGGGGGACCGGGGAGCTGTTTTTT.

The chain is built from TRBV9 and TRBJ2-1; 8 positions agree with TRBD1. Trimming removed 4 bases from V and 7 bases from J; junction bases left unmatched: 7. This CDR3 is built from 14 residues. Per germline, CDR1 SGDLS and CDR2 YYNGEE. For the CDR3, the DNA is TGTGCCAGCAGCCTCAGGCAGGGGGCAAATGAGCAGTTCTTC. Protein product: CASSLRQGANEQFF.

The J gene is TRBJ1-2, the V gene TRBV14, with D perhaps matching TRBD1 (6 bases). The ends were cut back, 2 bases at V and 4 bases at J, with 11 bases in the middle. This CDR3 is built from 14 residues. Germline V gives CDR1 SGHDN, CDR2 FVKESK. The CDR3 DNA is TGTGCCAGCAGCCAAAGGGGGATCGGCTATGGCTACACCTTC. Encoded protein: CASSQRGIGYGYTF.

This chain joins TRBV2 and TRBJ1-2, with 8 bases identical to TRBD1. The CDR3 runs to 13 residues. V lost 6 bases and J lost 8; bases outside the gene matches: 8. From germline, CDR1 is SNHLY and CDR2 FYNNEI. CDR3 DNA: TGTGCCAGCAGGGGGGACAGGTTAGGCGGCTACACCTTC. This codes for CASRGDRLGGYTF.

The genes are TRBV5-1 and TRBJ1-2; no definite D call. The CDR3 contains 13 residues. Germline loops: CDR1 SGHRS, CDR2 YFSETQ. Trimming shortened V by 0 bases and J by 6 bases, and 9 bases separated the two germline ends. CDR3 region: CASSLARLDGYTF. CDR3 bases: TGCGCCAGCAGCTTGGCCAGGTTGGATGGCTACACCTTC.

Only one count was recorded for this clone. The V and J genes are TRBV28 and TRBJ1-4, with D unresolved. V was shortened by 4 bases and J by 6 bases, with 12 bases between the two germline ends. This CDR3 region has 14 residues. Germline V gives CDR1 MDHEN, CDR2 SYDVKM. The CDR3: CASSWLTSDEKLFF. The CDR3 DNA reads as TGTGCCAGCAGTTGGTTGACATCTGATGAAAAACTGTTTTTT. Drawing the rest from reference TRBV28 and TRBJ1-4, the complete variable domain is DVKVTQSSRYLVKRTGEKVFLECVQDMDHENMFWYRQDPGLGLRLIYFSYDVKMKEKGDIPEGYSVSREKKERFSLILESASTNQTSMYLCASSWLTSDEKLFFGSGTQLSVL.

This chain connects TRBV5-5 to TRBJ1-5; D ambiguous. This CDR3 is built from 15 residues. The V gene lost 2 bases and the J gene lost 1 base, with 10 bases spanning the gap. Germline V CDR1 and CDR2: SGHKS, YYEKEE (reference sequence). Here the CDR3 reads CASSFGVVSNQPQHF. The CDR3 nucleotides are TGTGCCAGCAGCTTCGGTGTCGTAAGCAATCAGCCCCAGCATTTT.

As regards this clone: Other DNA sequences in this specimen translate into the identical CDR3. This chain uses TRBV5-1 with TRBJ1-1; no clear D gene. V was clipped by 0 bases and J by 0 bases, with 3 bases between them. The CDR3 has 13 amino acids. Germline V gene lookup returns CDR1 SGHRS and CDR2 YFSETQ. CDR3 region: CASSLAVNTEAFF. CDR3 nucleotides: TGCGCCAGCAGCTTGGCTGTGAACACTGAAGCTTTCTTT.

J is TRBJ1-1 and V is TRBV6-5, with D tentatively TRBD1 (6 bases). CDR1 and CDR2 from the germline V gene are MNHEY and SVGAGI. V lost 0 bases and J 6 bases, leaving 17 bases between the germline ends. The CDR3 is made up of 16 amino acids. CDR3 loop: CASSYSVPGALPEAFF. CDR3 coding DNA: TGTGCCAGCAGTTACTCAGTACCAGGGGCCCTACCTGAAGCTTTCTTT.

The chain couples TRBV5-6 to TRBJ2-7; TRBD2 agrees at 10 bases. The CDR3 is made up of 16 amino acids. The V segment lost 1 base and the J segment 4 bases; nucleotides outside the gene matches: 8. The germline CDR1 and CDR2 sequences are SGHDT and YYEEEE. In nucleotides, the CDR3 is TGTGCCAGCAGCTTGAGAACTAGCGGGGATAATTACGAGCAGTACTTC. Protein product: CASSLRTSGDNYEQYF.

This rearrangement joins TRBV5-1 to TRBJ1-2; D possibly corresponds to TRBD1 (6 bases). Germline loops: CDR1 SGHRS, CDR2 YFSETQ. V lost 4 bases and J 4 bases, leaving 11 bases between the germline ends. This CDR3 spans 13 amino acids. The CDR3 protein is CASSDLDSYGYTF. Here the CDR3 DNA reads TGCGCCAGCAGCGATTTGGACAGCTATGGCTACACCTTC.

The V gene is TRBV5-1, the J gene TRBJ1-2, with 7 bases lining up with TRBD1. The CDR3 is 14 residues long. V lost 1 base to trimming and J lost 6 bases; unmatched junction nucleotides: 6. Germline V gives CDR1 SGHRS, CDR2 YFSETQ. The CDR3 is CASSLQGGLDGYTF. The DNA of the CDR3 is TGCGCCAGCAGCTTGCAGGGGGGTCTGGATGGCTACACCTTC.

V gene TRBV30 combines with J gene TRBJ2-6; D perhaps matches TRBD2 (5 bases). V was cut by 2 bases and J by 4 bases, with 9 bases left in between. Germline V gene sequence: CDR1 GTSNPN, CDR2 SVGIG (reference sequence). The CDR3 consists of 14 residues. CDR3 DNA sequence: TGTGCCTGGAGTTCGGGGTCCGGGGCCAACGTCCTGACTTTC. Translating gives CAWSSGSGANVLTF.

This clone was seen only once. V is TRBV4-2 and J is TRBJ2-1; TRBD2 agrees at 7 bases. Germline V gene data show CDR1 as LGHNA and CDR2 as YNFKEQ. There are 20 residues in the CDR3. V was clipped by 3 bases and J by 7 bases; unmatched bases: 24. The CDR3 DNA reads TGTGCCAGCAGCCAGGAAGCGGGACCTCCCATACGAAGTTTAGGAAATGAGCAGTTCTTC. Translation gives CASSQEAGPPIRSLGNEQFF.

The genes are TRBV27 and TRBJ2-3, with TRBD2 identical over 12 bases. The V gene end was trimmed by 3 bases and the J gene end by 7 bases; junction bases not matched to a gene: 8. The CDR3 consists of 16 residues. Per the germline V gene, CDR1 is MNHEY and CDR2 is SMNVEV (reference sequence). The CDR3 nucleotides read TGTGCCAGCAGTTTGACCCTAGCGGGAGGGTTTTATACGCAGTATTTT. Its translation is CASSLTLAGGFYTQYF.

V gene TRBV7-8 combines with J gene TRBJ2-3, with D possibly being TRBD2 (6 bases). CDR1 is SGHVS, CDR2 FQNEAQ, per germline. V was trimmed by 2 bases and J by 3 bases, leaving 15 bases between them. The CDR3 sequence is 16 residues long. The CDR3 reads CASSLSGSRGTDTQYF. Here the CDR3 DNA reads TGTGCCAGCAGCTTATCCGGGAGTCGTGGGACAGATACGCAGTATTTT. The full variable domain, rest sourced from reference TRBV7-8 and TRBJ2-3, is GAGVSQSPRYKVAKRGQDVALRCDPISGHVSLFWYQQALGQGPEFLTYFQNEAQLDKSGLPSDRFFAERPEGSVSTLKIQRTQQEDSAVYLCASSLSGSRGTDTQYFGPGTRLTVL.

The V call is TRBV28, the J call TRBJ1-2; TRBD1 aligns across 9 bases. The CDR3 spans 15 residues. Germline V gene lookup returns CDR1 MDHEN and CDR2 SYDVKM. V shed 5 bases, J shed 5 bases, and the junction held 9 bases outside the gene matches. The CDR3 is CASSTWGQGLYGYTF. DNA of the CDR3: TGTGCCAGCAGTACATGGGGACAGGGCCTATATGGCTACACCTTC.